This T cell receptor beta chain originates from a study of shared clonotypes between healthy human individuals (dated by TCRdb to the early 2020s). Regarding the research as a whole: The cohort included three men and two women between 18 and 49 years of age. To increase sequencing depth and limit assay-specific biases, different laboratories used diverse techniques to prepare libraries and sequence TCR repertoires. For each donor, CD4 naive and CD4 memory were each run on three plates, CD8 naive on two plates, and CD8 memory on one plate. Blood TCR repertoires of five healthy adults were deeply sequenced to estimate repertoire size and the extent of clonotype sharing between individuals. Each donor's leukapheresis produced roughly between about 0.9 and 9.5 billion PBMCs. Here is what the overall study found, with its caveats: The genetic and exposure-history diversity represented was limited by the small number of donors. Higher generation probabilities were observed for clonotypes shared by all four sorted-subset donors than for non-shared clonotypes. Pairwise subsampling indicated that sequencing depth was expected to affect the degree of clonotype sharing among donors. Naive subsets generally had larger estimated clonotype richness than memory subsets. Incomplete sequencing was indicated by rarefaction of sorted-subset datasets, despite the large sequencing depth. Approximately 5% of naive CD4, 3.5% of naive CD8, about 2.4% of memory CD4, and 0.4% of memory CD8 clonotypes were shared across several donors. Only blood was sampled, and tissue TCR repertoires likely differ from those in blood.

On this clone itself: Its antigen is unknown. No much larger clone exists at a distance of one base, and base qualities are not known.

Using the deep immunoSEQ assay, TCR CDR3 regions were amplified from genomic DNA by multiplex PCR. Extracted genomic DNA from each cell subset was spread evenly across all wells of several immunoSEQ 96-well plates, with each plate serving as a replicate. For sorted subsets, around 200 ng genomic DNA, equal to 25,000 to 35,000 T cell genomes, was loaded into each replicate PCR. The purified libraries were quantified using a Qubit 3.0 fluorometer, sized with a Bioanalyzer 2100, and then quantified again using the KAPA Library Quantification kit. A separate single-read 150-cycle Illumina NextSeq 550 flow cell was used to sequence each immunoSEQ 96-well plate. In the source study's methods: The immunoSEQ output contained only junctional sequences without quality scores, so filtering could not match that applied to full-length reads. Sequences were annotated with PyIR, a Python wrapper for IgBLAST v1.9, and V/J genes and CDR3 were assigned using IMGT germline references. Reads were filtered out if the reads had weak V/J assignments (E-value above 1e-6), no CDR3, stop codons, out-of-frame junctions, or ambiguous translated residues. V3J clonotypes were defined as sequences sharing an identical inferred V gene, J gene, and CDR3 amino acid sequence. To compute the percentage overlap between repertoires, the number of shared unique clonotypes was divided by the size of the smaller repertoire. Repertoire richness was assessed with RTK rarefaction, the Chao1 estimator, and Recon v2.1 estimates of unobserved clonotypes. For all TCRbeta clonotypes obtained by the gDNA method from a few donors, generation probabilities were computed with OLGA. Here the immuneACCESS table is served through TCRdb, limited to in-frame sequences with V and J called. Missing clones are a known gap in these copies; in checked studies unresolved V genes cover under half, and the rest lacks a known reason. V and J calls and clone size are those listed in that table; D and trimming were worked out from the DNA. Here the sample has some 2.4 million clones; roughly 93% occur a single time. In total, the top ten clones hold 0.36% of the sample.

Healthy HIV-negative adults with no recently reported acute infections or vaccinations were included as donors. All donors were Caucasian adults living in Nashville, Tennessee, USA. CD4+ T cells were enriched by magnetic negative selection; naive cells were then positively selected on CD45RA, and the negative fraction formed the memory subset. After blood collection by leukapheresis, PBMCs were isolated using Ficoll-Histopaque density gradient centrifugation and then cryopreserved in the vapor phase of liquid nitrogen. Analytical flow cytometry was used to check the purity and quantity of every magnetically sorted T cell population. Each sorted fraction had its genomic DNA isolated and then quantified by UV absorbance on a Nanodrop 2000c. Cut back by 3 bases and 4 bases, the V and J ends lie 18 bases apart. Via the germline V gene, CDR1 is SGHDN and CDR2 FVKESK. CDR3 length: 16 amino acids, cysteine to phenylalanine. Solely the CDR3 DNA is kept, with 48 bases framed from the first base.

This TCR came from a man between 18 and 35 years old in good health. Some clones in this sample may be carry-over from other donors' samples. The sequencing input was naive CD4+ T cells from PBMCs. In light of the paper, this sample's cell subset or site label describes: CD45RA+ positively selected. This chain is built from TRBV14 and TRBJ1-1; no D gene call is confident. The nucleotides read TGTGCCAGCAGCCACCCGCGTAGTCCGGGCGGCACTGAAGCTTTCTTT. The resulting protein is CASSHPRSPGGTEAFF.